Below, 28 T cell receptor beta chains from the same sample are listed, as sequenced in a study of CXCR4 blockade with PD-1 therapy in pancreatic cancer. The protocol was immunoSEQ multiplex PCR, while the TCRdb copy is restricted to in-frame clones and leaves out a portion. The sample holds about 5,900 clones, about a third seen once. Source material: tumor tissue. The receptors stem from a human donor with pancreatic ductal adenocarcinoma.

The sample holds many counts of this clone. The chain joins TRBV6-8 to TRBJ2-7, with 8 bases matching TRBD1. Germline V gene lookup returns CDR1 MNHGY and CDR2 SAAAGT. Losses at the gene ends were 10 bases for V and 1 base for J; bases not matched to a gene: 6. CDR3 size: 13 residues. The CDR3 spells CAIGDRTSYEQYF. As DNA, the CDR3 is TGTGCCATCGGGGACAGGACGTCCTACGAGCAGTACTTC.

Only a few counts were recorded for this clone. In DNA, the CDR3 is TGTGCCAGCAGCTTGGGCGGGAGAACCGGGGAGCTGTTTTTT. Protein: CASSLGGRTGELFF. V and J are TRBV7-7 and TRBJ2-2; 7 bases align to TRBD2. The germline gives CDR1 SSHAT, CDR2 FNYEAQ (reference sequence). V lost 3 bases, J lost 5 bases, and 3 bases stayed unmatched. The CDR3 spans 14 residues.

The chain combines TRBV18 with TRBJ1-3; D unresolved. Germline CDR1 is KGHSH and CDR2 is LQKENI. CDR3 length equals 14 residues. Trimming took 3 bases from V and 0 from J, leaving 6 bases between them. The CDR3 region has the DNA TGTGCCAGCTCACCCGGAACCTCTGGAAACACCATATATTTT. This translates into CASSPGTSGNTIYF.

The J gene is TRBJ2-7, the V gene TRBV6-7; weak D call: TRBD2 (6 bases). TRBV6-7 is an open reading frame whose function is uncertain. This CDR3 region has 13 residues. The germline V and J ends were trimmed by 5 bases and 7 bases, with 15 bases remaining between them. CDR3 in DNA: TGTGCCAGCAGTCCCGGCGGGACGATTGAGCAGTACTTC. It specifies CASSPGGTIEQYF.

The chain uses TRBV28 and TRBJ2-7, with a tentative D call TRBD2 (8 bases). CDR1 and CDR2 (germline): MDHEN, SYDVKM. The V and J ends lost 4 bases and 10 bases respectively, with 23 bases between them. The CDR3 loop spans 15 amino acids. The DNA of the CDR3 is TGTGCCAGCAGTTCGTTTAGCGGGACAGCGATTATTCAGTACTTC. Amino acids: CASSSFSGTAIIQYF.

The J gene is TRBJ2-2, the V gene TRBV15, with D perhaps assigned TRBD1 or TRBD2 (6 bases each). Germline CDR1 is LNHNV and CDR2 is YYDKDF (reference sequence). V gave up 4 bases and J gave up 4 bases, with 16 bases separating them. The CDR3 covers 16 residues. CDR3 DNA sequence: TGTGCCACCAGCACCCTTAGGGGGGATGGCACCGGGGAGCTGTTTTTT. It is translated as CATSTLRGDGTGELFF.

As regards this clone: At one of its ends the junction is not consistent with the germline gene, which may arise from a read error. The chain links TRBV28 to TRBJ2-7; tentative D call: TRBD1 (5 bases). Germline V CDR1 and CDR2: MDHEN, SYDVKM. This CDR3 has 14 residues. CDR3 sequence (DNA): TGTGCCAACAGTTTAGCTACAGGTTTGGCCGAGCAGTACTTC. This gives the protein CANSLATGLAEQYF.

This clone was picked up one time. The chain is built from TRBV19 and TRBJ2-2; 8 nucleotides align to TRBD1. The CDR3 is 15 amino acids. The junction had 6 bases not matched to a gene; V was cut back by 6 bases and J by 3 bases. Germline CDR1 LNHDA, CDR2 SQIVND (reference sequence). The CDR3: CASRFGQGYTGELFF. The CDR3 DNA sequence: TGTGCCAGTAGGTTTGGACAGGGTTACACCGGGGAGCTGTTTTTT.

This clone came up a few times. CDR3 nucleotide sequence: TGTGCCAGCTCCGGCGGCCAAGCCTACTACGAGCAGTACTTC. Translated: CASSGGQAYYEQYF. V usage is TRBV6-7 and J usage is TRBJ2-7; D is undetermined. TRBV6-7 is an ORF, with its function uncertain. V was pared by 8 bases and J by 3 bases, with 17 bases between. This CDR3 comprises 14 residues.

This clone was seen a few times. The CDR3 DNA is TGTGCCAGCAGCGTAGGCCCTCTATCTGATACGCAGTATTTT. Amino acids: CASSVGPLSDTQYF. This chain connects TRBV9 to TRBJ2-3; the D is unclear. This CDR3 has 14 residues. From germline, CDR1 is SGDLS and CDR2 YYNGEE. V lost 0 bases, J lost 6 bases, and 11 bases lay in between.

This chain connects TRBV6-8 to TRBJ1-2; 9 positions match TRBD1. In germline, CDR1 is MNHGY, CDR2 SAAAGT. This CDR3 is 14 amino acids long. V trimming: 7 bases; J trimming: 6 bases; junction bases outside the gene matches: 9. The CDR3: CASIPPGTGHGYTF. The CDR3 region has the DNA TGTGCCAGCATCCCCCCCGGGACAGGGCATGGCTACACCTTC.

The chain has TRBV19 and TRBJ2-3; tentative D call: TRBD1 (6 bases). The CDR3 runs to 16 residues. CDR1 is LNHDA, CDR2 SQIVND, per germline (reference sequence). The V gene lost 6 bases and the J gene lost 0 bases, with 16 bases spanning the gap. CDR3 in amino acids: CASSWAGGGSTDTQYF. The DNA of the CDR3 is TGTGCCAGTAGCTGGGCTGGGGGCGGTAGCACAGATACGCAGTATTTT.

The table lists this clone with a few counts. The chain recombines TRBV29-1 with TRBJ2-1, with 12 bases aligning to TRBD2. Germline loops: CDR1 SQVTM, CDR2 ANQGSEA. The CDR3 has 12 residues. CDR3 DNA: TGCGGGACTAGCGGGCCTTACAATGAGCAGTTCTTC. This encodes CGTSGPYNEQFF.

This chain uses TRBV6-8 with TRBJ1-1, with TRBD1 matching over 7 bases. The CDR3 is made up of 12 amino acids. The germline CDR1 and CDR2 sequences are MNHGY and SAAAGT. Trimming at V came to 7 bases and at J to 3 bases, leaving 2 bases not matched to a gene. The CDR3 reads CASTQGDTEAFF. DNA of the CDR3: TGTGCCAGCACCCAGGGGGACACTGAAGCTTTCTTT.

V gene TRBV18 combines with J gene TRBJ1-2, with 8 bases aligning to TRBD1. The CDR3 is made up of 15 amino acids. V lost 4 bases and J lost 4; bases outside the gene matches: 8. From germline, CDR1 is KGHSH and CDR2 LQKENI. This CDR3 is CASSLNRGTGYGYTF. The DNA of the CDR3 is TGTGCCAGCTCACTTAACAGGGGGACGGGCTATGGCTACACCTTC.

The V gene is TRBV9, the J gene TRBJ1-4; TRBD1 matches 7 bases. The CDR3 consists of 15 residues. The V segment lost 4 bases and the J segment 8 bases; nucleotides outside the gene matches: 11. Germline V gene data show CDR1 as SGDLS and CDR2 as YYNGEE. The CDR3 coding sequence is TGTGCCAGCAGCCTGAGACAGGGCGGGGTAGAAAAACTGTTTTTT. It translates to CASSLRQGGVEKLFF. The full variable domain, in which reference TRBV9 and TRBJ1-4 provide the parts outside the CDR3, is DSGVTQTPKHLITATGQRVTLRCSPRSGDLSVYWYQQSLDQGLQFLIQYYNGEERAKGNILERFSAQQFPDLHSELNLSSLELGDSALYFCASSLRQGGVEKLFFGSGTQLSVL.

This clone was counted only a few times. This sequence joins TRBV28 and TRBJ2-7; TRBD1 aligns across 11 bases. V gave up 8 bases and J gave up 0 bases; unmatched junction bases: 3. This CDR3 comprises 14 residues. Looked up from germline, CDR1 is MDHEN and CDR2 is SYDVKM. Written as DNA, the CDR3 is TGTGCCAGCGGTGGGACAGGGGGCTCCTACGAGCAGTACTTC. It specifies CASGGTGGSYEQYF. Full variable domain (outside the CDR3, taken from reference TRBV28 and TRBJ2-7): DVKVTQSSRYLVKRTGEKVFLECVQDMDHENMFWYRQDPGLGLRLIYFSYDVKMKEKGDIPEGYSVSREKKERFSLILESASTNQTSMYLCASGGTGGSYEQYFGPGTRLTVT.

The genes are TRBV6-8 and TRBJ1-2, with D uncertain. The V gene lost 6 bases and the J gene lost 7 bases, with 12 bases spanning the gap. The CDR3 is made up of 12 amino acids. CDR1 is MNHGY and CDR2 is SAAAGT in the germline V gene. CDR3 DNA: TGTGCCAGCAGGACGGGTGATGGTGGCTACACCTTC. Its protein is CASRTGDGGYTF.

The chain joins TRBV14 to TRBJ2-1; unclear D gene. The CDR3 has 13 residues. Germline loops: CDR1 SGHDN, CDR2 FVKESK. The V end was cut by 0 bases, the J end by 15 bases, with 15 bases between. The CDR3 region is CASSQDLEGRRFF. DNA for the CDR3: TGTGCCAGCAGCCAAGATCTTGAAGGCCGGAGGTTCTTC.

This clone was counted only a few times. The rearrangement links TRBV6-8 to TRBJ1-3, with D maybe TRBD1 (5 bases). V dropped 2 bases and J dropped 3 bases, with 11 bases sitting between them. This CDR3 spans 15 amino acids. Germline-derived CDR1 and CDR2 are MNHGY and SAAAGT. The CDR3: CASSYATGVGNTIYF. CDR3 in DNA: TGTGCCAGCAGTTACGCTACAGGAGTTGGAAACACCATATATTTT.

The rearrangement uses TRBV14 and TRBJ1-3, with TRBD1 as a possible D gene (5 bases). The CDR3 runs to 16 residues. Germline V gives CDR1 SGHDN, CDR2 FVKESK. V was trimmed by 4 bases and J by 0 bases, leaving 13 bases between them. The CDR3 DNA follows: TGTGCCAGCAGCCCCCTGGGGCCCAGCTCTGGAAACACCATATATTTT. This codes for CASSPLGPSSGNTIYF.

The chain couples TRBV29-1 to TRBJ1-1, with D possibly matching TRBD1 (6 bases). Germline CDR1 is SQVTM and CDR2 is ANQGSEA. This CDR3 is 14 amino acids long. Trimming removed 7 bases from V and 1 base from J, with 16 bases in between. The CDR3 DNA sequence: TGCAGCGGACAGAGGCGGGACACGAACACTGAAGCTTTCTTT. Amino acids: CSGQRRDTNTEAFF.

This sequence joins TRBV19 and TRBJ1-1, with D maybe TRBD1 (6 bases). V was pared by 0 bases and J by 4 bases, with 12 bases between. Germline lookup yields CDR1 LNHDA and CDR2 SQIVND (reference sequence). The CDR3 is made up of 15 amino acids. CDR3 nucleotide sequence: TGTGCCAGTAGTATAGACCAGGGGCGGGGCACTGAAGCTTTCTTT. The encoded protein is CASSIDQGRGTEAFF.

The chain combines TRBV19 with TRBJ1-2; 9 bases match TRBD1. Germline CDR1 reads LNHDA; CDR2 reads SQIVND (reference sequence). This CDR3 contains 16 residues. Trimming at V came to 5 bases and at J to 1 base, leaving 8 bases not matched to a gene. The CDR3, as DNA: TGTGCCAGTAGTCCAAGCCGGGACAGGGTTAACTATGGCTACACCTTC. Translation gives CASSPSRDRVNYGYTF.

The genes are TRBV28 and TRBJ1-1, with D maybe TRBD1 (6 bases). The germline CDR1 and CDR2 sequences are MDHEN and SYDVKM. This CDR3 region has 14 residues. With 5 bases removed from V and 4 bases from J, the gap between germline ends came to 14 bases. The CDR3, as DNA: TGTGCCAGCAGTCGCGGGGGGCCTGGCACTGAAGCTTTCTTT. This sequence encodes CASSRGGPGTEAFF.

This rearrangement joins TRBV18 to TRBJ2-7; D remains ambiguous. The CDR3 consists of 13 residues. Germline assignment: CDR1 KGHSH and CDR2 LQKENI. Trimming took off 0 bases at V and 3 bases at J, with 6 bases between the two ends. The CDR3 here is CASSPPSFYEQYF. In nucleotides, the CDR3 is TGTGCCAGCTCACCACCGAGCTTCTACGAGCAGTACTTC.

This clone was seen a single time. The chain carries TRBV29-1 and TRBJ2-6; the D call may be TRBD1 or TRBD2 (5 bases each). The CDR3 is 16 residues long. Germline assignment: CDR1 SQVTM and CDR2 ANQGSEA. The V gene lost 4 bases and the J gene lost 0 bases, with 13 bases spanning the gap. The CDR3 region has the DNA TGCAGCGTTGCACGGGACGTGAACTCTGGGGCCAACGTCCTGACTTTC. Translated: CSVARDVNSGANVLTF.

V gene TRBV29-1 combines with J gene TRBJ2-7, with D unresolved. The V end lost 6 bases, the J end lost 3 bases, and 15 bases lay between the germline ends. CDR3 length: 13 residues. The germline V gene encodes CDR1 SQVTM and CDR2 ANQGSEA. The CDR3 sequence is CSVATLGNYEQYF. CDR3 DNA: TGCAGCGTCGCCACTCTCGGCAACTACGAGCAGTACTTC.